This T cell receptor (beta chain) derives from a study of cytomegalovirus exposure and HLA in healthy donors. Study details: Across some 400 genotyped donors, 81% landed in the Caucasian-associated ancestry cluster.

Looked up from germline, CDR1 is SQVTM and CDR2 is ANQGSEA. The CDR3 is 13 residues long. Trimming at V came to 5 bases and at J to 5 bases, leaving 5 bases not matched to a gene. PCR primers comprised 60 Vbeta and 13 Jbeta primers. The protocol was immunoSEQ multiplex PCR, while the TCRdb copy is restricted to in-frame clones and leaves out a portion. The data contain around 80,000 clones, around 68% of them singletons. The TCR was taken from a middle-aged man in good health and CMV-seropositive. The rearrangement links TRBV29-1 to TRBJ2-1; 8 bases are a match to TRBD2. Sequences were obtained from PBMCs. The CDR3 nucleotides read TGCAGCGTTAGGCGGGAGGAAAACAATGAGCAGTTCTTC. It encodes CSVRREENNEQFF.